This T cell receptor (beta chain) was identified during a study of T cells in localized non-small cell lung cancer. Study results and limitations: As only one tumor region underwent sequencing, heterogeneity remains possible. Adjacent lung exhibited a median of approximately 59 among the 100 most abundant tumor clones. Higher adjacent-lung clonality was associated with shorter survival. Uninvolved adjacent lung showed the highest T cell clonality, exceeding tumor.

To note about this clone: The target antigen is unknown.

Some clones are missing from TCRdb's copy, which holds only in-frame ones; the method was immunoSEQ multiplex PCR. This sample has around 35,000 clones, with 85% to 95% found just once. The receptor was isolated from a female donor older than 55 with stage I lung adenocarcinoma. The sequencing here drew on peripheral blood, taken before any cancer treatment.

Written as DNA, the CDR3 is TGTGCCAGCAGCAAAAACCAGGGCCCCACTGAAGCTTTCTTT. Its protein is CASSKNQGPTEAFF. V gene TRBV21-1 combines with J gene TRBJ1-1; TRBD1 is the table's D call and was not checked against the DNA. TRBV21-1 is listed as a pseudogene. The CDR3 is 14 amino acids.